A selection of T cell receptor beta chains follows, all from one sample in a study of blood T cell repertoires in COVID-19. Some clones are missing from TCRdb's copy, which holds only in-frame ones; the method was immunoSEQ multiplex PCR. The sample consists of some 250,000 clones, about nine tenths of them appearing once. The sequenced sample consisted of peripheral blood. The receptors here all came from a man aged 25-45 years who had recovered from COVID-19. The CDR3 runs from the conserved cysteine through the conserved F or W. The D gene is left open where the match is weak. Expanded clones are given a class, and other clones once, few, many or no size at all.

TRBD2 TRBJ2-4 NA TRBV6-2/TRBV6-3 CASSYELAGARDIQYF TGTGCCAGCAGTTACGAGCTAGCGGGGGCCAGGGACATTCAGTACTTC
NA TRBJ1-2 NA TRBV19 CASSPRVHYGYTF TGTGCCAGTAGCCCCCGGGTACACTATGGCTACACCTTC
TRBD1 TRBJ1-2 NA TRBV30 CAWSGQGWGYTF TGTGCCTGGAGTGGACAGGGATGGGGCTACACCTTC
TRBD1 TRBJ1-1 NA TRBV10-3 CAGSTGDTEAFF TGTGCCGGTTCGACAGGGGACACTGAAGCTTTCTTT
TRBD2 TRBJ2-1 NA TRBV3-1/TRBV3-2 CASSQVQSSGEVYNEQFF TGTGCCAGCAGCCAAGTCCAATCAAGCGGGGAGGTATACAATGAGCAGTTCTTC
NA TRBJ1-5 NA TRBV21-1 CASSKEMILGDSRNQPQHF TGTGCCAGCAGCAAAGAAATGATTTTAGGGGACAGTCGCAATCAGCCCCAGCATTTT
NA TRBJ1-2 NA TRBV27 CASSLGPRGGLNYGYTF TGTGCCAGCAGTTTGGGGCCGAGGGGGGGGCTCAACTATGGCTACACCTTC
NA TRBJ1-5 once TRBV18 CASSPSGQSNQPQHF TGTGCCAGCTCACCATCTGGGCAGAGCAATCAGCCCCAGCATTTT
NA TRBJ2-5 NA TRBV7-8 CASSPGPGETQYF TGTGCCAGCAGCCCCGGTCCAGGCGAGACCCAGTACTTC
NA TRBJ2-3 NA TRBV5-4 CASSPEALTDTQYF TGTGCCAGCAGCCCCGAGGCCCTCACAGATACGCAGTATTTT
NA TRBJ2-5 once TRBV10-3 CAISDLGGETQYF TGTGCCATCAGTGATCTAGGTGGAGAGACCCAGTACTTC
NA TRBJ2-7 NA TRBV3-1/TRBV3-2 CASSPFLSDSYEQYF TGTGCCAGCAGCCCTTTCCTTTCGGACAGCTACGAGCAGTACTTC
TRBD1 TRBJ2-2 NA TRBV7-9 CASSLALAGGTGELFF TGTGCCAGCAGCTTAGCGTTGGCAGGGGGCACCGGGGAGCTGTTTTTT
TRBD1 TRBJ1-5 NA TRBV12-3/TRBV12-4 CASSRDRDQPQHF TGTGCCAGCAGTCGAGACAGGGACCAGCCCCAGCATTTT
TRBD1 TRBJ1-2 NA TRBV19 CASSKGQGITGAGYTF TGTGCCAGTTCCAAGGGACAGGGGATCACCGGCGCTGGCTACACCTTC
NA TRBJ1-1 NA TRBV6-5 CASRRHGVEAFF TGTGCCAGCAGGCGTCACGGAGTTGAAGCTTTCTTT
TRBD1 TRBJ1-1 NA TRBV6-5 CASSSFGQGARTEAFF TGTGCCAGCAGTTCCTTTGGACAGGGGGCTCGGACTGAAGCTTTCTTT
NA TRBJ1-2 NA TRBV18 CASSQGVADYGYTF TGTGCCAGCTCACAAGGGGTCGCGGACTATGGCTACACCTTC
TRBD2 TRBJ2-7 NA TRBV11-2 CASSLGLAGVDEQYF TGTGCCAGCAGCTTAGGGCTAGCGGGGGTTGACGAGCAGTACTTC
NA TRBJ2-7 NA TRBV7-2 CASSLSRTEVYEQYF TGTGCCAGCAGCTTATCTAGGACTGAAGTATACGAGCAGTACTTC
NA TRBJ2-7 NA TRBV30 CAWSFLGKIEQYF TGTGCCTGGAGTTTTTTGGGCAAGATCGAGCAGTACTTC
TRBD1 TRBJ1-5 NA TRBV15 CATSRSLQGGTHTQPQHF TGTGCCACCAGCAGATCCCTACAGGGGGGAACCCACACTCAGCCCCAGCATTTT
NA TRBJ1-1 NA TRBV11-2 CASSLDLAGVNTEAFF TGTGCCAGCAGCTTAGATCTGGCAGGGGTGAACACTGAAGCTTTCTTT
NA TRBJ1-6 NA TRBV7-9 CASSLIQGGSPLHF TGTGCCAGCAGCTTGATCCAGGGTGGCTCACCCCTCCACTTT
TRBD1 TRBJ1-4 NA TRBV5-1 CASSWREGAPATNEKLFF TGCGCCAGCAGCTGGCGGGAGGGGGCGCCTGCAACTAATGAAAAACTGTTTTTT
NA TRBJ1-5 NA TRBV6-6 CASGQEPPQHF TGTGCCAGCGGTCAGGAGCCCCCCCAGCATTTT
NA TRBJ2-6 NA TRBV7-9 CASSLIVSGANVLTF TGTGCCAGCAGCTTAATAGTCTCTGGGGCCAACGTCCTGACTTTC
NA TRBJ1-1 NA TRBV19 CASQNVWPILNTEAFF TGTGCCAGTCAAAACGTTTGGCCAATACTGAACACTGAAGCTTTCTTT
NA TRBJ2-1 NA TRBV5-4 CASSSPGRGLGEQFF TGTGCCAGCAGCTCCCCGGGGCGGGGTCTCGGTGAGCAGTTCTTC
NA TRBJ2-1 NA TRBV29-1 CSVQLQGSEQFF TGCAGCGTTCAATTGCAGGGCAGTGAGCAGTTCTTC
NA TRBJ1-1 NA TRBV29-1 CSVEEGSEAFF TGCAGCGTTGAGGAGGGGTCTGAAGCTTTCTTT
TRBD1 TRBJ1-1 NA TRBV6-2/TRBV6-3 CASSYSGTETEAFF TGTGCCAGCAGTTACTCCGGGACAGAAACTGAAGCTTTCTTT
TRBD1 TRBJ2-5 NA TRBV7-2 CASSLRGTDGETQYF TGTGCCAGCAGCTTAAGAGGGACAGATGGGGAGACCCAGTACTTC
TRBD2 TRBJ2-5 NA TRBV7-9 CASSSGRGRETQYF TGTGCCAGCAGCTCGGGGAGGGGTCGAGAGACCCAGTACTTC
NA TRBJ1-6 NA TRBV6-6 CASSLNGPVSPLHF TGTGCCAGCAGCCTTAATGGGCCAGTTTCACCCCTCCACTTT
TRBD2 TRBJ2-3 NA TRBV24-1 CATSDLQVVASGGEDTQYF TGTGCCACCAGTGATTTGCAAGTAGTGGCTAGCGGGGGGGAAGATACGCAGTATTTT
NA TRBJ1-1 NA TRBV7-9 CASSSDRLNTEAFF TGTGCCAGCAGCTCGGACAGATTGAACACTGAAGCTTTCTTT
TRBD2 TRBJ2-3 NA TRBV3-1/TRBV3-2 CASSKGLASTDTQYF TGTGCCAGCAGCAAGGGACTAGCGAGCACAGATACGCAGTATTTT
TRBD2 TRBJ2-3 once TRBV5-1 CASSPSGGAQDTQYF TGCGCCAGCAGCCCCTCCGGGGGGGCACAAGATACGCAGTATTTT
TRBD1 TRBJ2-7 NA TRBV9 CASSVAPGQYYEQYF TGTGCCAGCAGCGTAGCGCCGGGACAGTACTACGAGCAGTACTTC
NA TRBJ2-1 NA TRBV18 CASSPRGTYNEQFF TGTGCCAGCTCCCCTAGGGGGACCTACAATGAGCAGTTCTTC
TRBD2 TRBJ2-5 NA TRBV14 CASSQDTSGGETQYF TGTGCCAGCAGCCAAGATACTAGCGGAGGAGAGACCCAGTACTTC
NA TRBJ2-1 once TRBV18 CASSLRGRANEQFF TGTGCCAGCTCACTTCGTGGCAGGGCCAATGAGCAGTTCTTC
TRBD1 TRBJ2-2 few TRBV18 CASSPQQGANTGELFF TGTGCCAGCTCACCCCAACAGGGGGCGAACACCGGGGAGCTGTTTTTT
TRBD2 TRBJ2-5 NA TRBV5-1 CASRGGLAGAETQYF TGCGCCAGCAGGGGGGGACTAGCGGGCGCAGAGACCCAGTACTTC
NA TRBJ1-5 NA TRBV4-3 CASSQDWGGQPQHF TGCGCCAGCAGCCAAGATTGGGGGGGTCAGCCCCAGCATTTT
NA TRBJ2-3 NA TRBV21-1 CASSKDRRVWGTDTQYF TGTGCCAGCAGCAAAGACCGCAGGGTATGGGGCACAGATACGCAGTATTTT
NA TRBJ2-3 NA TRBV19 CASSADSQYF TGTGCCAGTAGTGCGGACTCGCAGTATTTT
TRBD2 TRBJ2-3 NA TRBV7-2 CASSEGLAGVPSTDTQYF TGTGCCAGCAGCGAAGGACTAGCGGGGGTACCTAGCACAGATACGCAGTATTTT
NA TRBJ1-1 NA TRBV6-6 CASRSGTITEAFF TGTGCCAGCAGGTCCGGGACAATCACTGAAGCTTTCTTT
TRBD1 TRBJ1-1 NA TRBV11-2 CASSRTGGRGTEAFF TGTGCCAGCAGCCGGACAGGGGGAAGGGGTACTGAAGCTTTCTTT